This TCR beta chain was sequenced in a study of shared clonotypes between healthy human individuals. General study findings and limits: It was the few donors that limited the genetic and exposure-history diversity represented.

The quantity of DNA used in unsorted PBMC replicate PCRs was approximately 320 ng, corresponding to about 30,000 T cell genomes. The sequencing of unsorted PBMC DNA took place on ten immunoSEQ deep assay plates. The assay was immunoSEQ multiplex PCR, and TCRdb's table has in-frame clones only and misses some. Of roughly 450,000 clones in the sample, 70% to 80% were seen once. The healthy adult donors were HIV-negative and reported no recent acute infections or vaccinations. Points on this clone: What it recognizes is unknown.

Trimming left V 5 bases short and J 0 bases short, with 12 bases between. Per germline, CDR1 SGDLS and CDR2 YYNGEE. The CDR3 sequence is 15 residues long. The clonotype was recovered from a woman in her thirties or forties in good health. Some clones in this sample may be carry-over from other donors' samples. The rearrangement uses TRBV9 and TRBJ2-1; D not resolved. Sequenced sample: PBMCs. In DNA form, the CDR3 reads TGTGCCAGCAGTATGACTTCTAGCTCCTACAATGAGCAGTTCTTC. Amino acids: CASSMTSSSYNEQFF.